This TCR beta chain was sequenced in a study of OX40 agonist ivuxolimab in advanced cancers. This CDR3 contains 13 residues. Trimming took off 3 bases at V and 1 base at J, with 8 bases between the two ends. Germline V gene lookup returns CDR1 SGDLS and CDR2 YYNGEE. As concerns this clone: What it binds is not known.

The data were produced by immunoSEQ multiplex PCR, yet TCRdb's version contains in-frame clones alone and is incomplete. Altogether about 52,000 clones are present, roughly 92% being singletons, with the ten largest covering roughly an eighth. The study, taken as a whole, reports: Clonal expansion by week 6 occurred in CD4+ and CD8+ blood T cells (at 0.1 to 3.0 mg/kg).

The clonotype was recovered from an adult with an advanced solid tumor such as melanoma, head and neck, liver or kidney cancer. The genes are TRBV9 and TRBJ2-7; possibly TRBD1 for D (6 bases). Sequencing was performed on CD4+ or CD8+ T cells sorted from blood, taken in a trial of the OX40 agonist ivuxolimab. The CDR3 loop is CASSGTVSYEQYF. The DNA for the CDR3 is TGTGCCAGCAGCGGGACAGTTTCCTACGAGCAGTACTTC.